This T cell receptor (beta chain) came from a study of blood T cell repertoires in COVID-19. At the level of the study: In each case, the material was cDNA or gDNA derived from T cells, B-cell-depleted T cells, or PBMCs.

The repertoire was sequenced with immunoSEQ multiplex PCR; TCRdb's copy has only in-frame clones and lacks some. The sample holds 99,000 or so clones; 87% are singletons and the top ten take roughly 14%. Per germline, CDR1 MNHEY and CDR2 SVGAGI. V lost 5 bases and J 7 bases, leaving 8 bases between the germline ends. The CDR3 totals 12 residues. The specimen sequenced was peripheral blood. The chain employs TRBV6-5 and TRBJ2-2; D perhaps matches TRBD2 (5 bases). The clonotype originates from a man aged 45-65 years with acute or convalescent COVID-19. In DNA form, the CDR3 reads TGTGCCAGCAGTCCCGGGGTCGGGGAGCTGTTTTTT. It specifies CASSPGVGELFF.